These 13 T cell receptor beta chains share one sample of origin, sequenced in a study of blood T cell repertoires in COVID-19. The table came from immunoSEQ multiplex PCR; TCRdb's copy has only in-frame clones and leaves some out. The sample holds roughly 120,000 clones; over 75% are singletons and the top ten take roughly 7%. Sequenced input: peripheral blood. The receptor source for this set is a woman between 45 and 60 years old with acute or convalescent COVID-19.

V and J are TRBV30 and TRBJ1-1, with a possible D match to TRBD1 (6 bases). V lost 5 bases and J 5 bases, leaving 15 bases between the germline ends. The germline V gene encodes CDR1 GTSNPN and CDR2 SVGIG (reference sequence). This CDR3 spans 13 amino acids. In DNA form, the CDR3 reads TGTGCCTGGGCAACAGGGTACGAGACTGAAGCTTTCTTT. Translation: CAWATGYETEAFF.

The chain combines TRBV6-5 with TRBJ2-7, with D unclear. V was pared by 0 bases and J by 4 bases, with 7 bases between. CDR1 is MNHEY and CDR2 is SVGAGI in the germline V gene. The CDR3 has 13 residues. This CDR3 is CASSYSPEYEQYF. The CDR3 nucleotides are TGTGCCAGCAGTTACTCGCCAGAATACGAGCAGTACTTC.

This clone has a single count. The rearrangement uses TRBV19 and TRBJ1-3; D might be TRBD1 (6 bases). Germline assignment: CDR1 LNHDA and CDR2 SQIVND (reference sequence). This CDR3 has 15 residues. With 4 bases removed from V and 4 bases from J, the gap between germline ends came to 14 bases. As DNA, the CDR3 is TGTGCCAGTAGTACCCTCAGGGGCGGAGGAAACACCATATATTTT. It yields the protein CASSTLRGGGNTIYF.

DNA of the CDR3: TGTGCCTGGAGTGTAGGTGGGACAGGGGATCAGCCCCAGCATTTT. Protein sequence: CAWSVGGTGDQPQHF. This sequence joins TRBV30 and TRBJ1-5, with 10 bases identical to TRBD1. Germline values: CDR1 GTSNPN, CDR2 SVGIG (reference sequence). The CDR3 runs 15 residues. The ends lost 0 bases at V and 5 bases at J; junction bases unmatched: 4.

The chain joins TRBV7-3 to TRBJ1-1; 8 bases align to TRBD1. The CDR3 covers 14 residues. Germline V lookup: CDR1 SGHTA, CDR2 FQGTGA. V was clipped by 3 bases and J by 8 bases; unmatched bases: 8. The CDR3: CASSFSGQGTEAFF. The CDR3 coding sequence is TGTGCCAGCAGCTTCTCCGGACAGGGCACAGAAGCTTTCTTT. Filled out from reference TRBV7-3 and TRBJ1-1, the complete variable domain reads GAGVSQTPSNKVTEKGKYVELRCDPISGHTALYWYRQSLGQGPEFLIYFQGTGAADDSGLPNDRFFAVRPEGSVSTLKIQRTERGDSAVYLCASSFSGQGTEAFFGQGTRLTVV.

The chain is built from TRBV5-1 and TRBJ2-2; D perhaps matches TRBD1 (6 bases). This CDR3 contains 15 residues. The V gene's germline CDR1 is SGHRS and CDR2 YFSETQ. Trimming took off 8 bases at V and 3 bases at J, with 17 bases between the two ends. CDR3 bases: TGCGCCAGTCAAACACAGGGATTCGACACCGGGGAGCTGTTTTTT. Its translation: CASQTQGFDTGELFF.

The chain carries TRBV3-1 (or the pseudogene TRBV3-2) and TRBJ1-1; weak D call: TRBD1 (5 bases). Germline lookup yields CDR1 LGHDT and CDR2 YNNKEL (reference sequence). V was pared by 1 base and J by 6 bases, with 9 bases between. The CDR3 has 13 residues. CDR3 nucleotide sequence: TGTGCCAGCAGCCAAGCTTGGGGGGCTGAAGCTTTCTTT. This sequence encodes CASSQAWGAEAFF.

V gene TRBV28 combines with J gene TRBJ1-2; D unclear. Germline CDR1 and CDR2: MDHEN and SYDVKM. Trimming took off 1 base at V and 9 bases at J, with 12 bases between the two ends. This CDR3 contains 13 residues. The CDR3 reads CASSLLMVDSYTF. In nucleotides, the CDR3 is TGTGCCAGCAGTTTATTGATGGTAGACAGCTACACCTTC.

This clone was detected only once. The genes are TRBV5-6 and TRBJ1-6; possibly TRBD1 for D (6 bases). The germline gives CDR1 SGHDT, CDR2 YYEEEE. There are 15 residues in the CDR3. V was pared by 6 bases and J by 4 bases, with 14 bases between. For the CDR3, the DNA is TGTGCCAGCACCCCCGGACAGCTTTATAATTCACCCCTCCACTTT. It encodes CASTPGQLYNSPLHF.

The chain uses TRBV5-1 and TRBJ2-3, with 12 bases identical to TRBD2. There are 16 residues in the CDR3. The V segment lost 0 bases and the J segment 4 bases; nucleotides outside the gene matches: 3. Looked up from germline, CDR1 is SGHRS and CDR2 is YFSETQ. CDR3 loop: CASSLGLAGAADTQYF. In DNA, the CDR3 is TGCGCCAGCAGCTTGGGACTAGCGGGGGCCGCAGATACGCAGTATTTT.

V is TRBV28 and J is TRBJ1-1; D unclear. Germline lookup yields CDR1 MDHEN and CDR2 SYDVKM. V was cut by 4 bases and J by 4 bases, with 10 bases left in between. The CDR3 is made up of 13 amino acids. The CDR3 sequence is CASSSPGRTEAFF. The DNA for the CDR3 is TGTGCCAGCAGTTCACCGGGTCGCACTGAAGCTTTCTTT.

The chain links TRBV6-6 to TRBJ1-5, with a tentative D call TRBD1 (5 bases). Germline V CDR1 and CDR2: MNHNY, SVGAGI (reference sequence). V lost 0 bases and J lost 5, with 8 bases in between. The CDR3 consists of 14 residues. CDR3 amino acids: CASSYSRTHQPQHF. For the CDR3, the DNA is TGTGCCAGCAGTTACTCGAGGACACATCAGCCCCAGCATTTT.

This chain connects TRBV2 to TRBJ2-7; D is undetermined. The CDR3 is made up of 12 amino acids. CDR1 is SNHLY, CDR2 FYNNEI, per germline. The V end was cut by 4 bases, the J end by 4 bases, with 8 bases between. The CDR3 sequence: CASSVEVYEQYF. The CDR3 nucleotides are TGTGCCAGCAGTGTCGAGGTGTACGAGCAGTACTTC. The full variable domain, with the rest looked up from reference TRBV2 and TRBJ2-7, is EPEVTQTPSHQVTQMGQEVILRCVPISNHLYFYWYRQILGQKVEFLVSFYNNEISEKSEIFDDQFSVERPDGSNFTLKIRSTKLEDSAMYFCASSVEVYEQYFGPGTRLTVT.